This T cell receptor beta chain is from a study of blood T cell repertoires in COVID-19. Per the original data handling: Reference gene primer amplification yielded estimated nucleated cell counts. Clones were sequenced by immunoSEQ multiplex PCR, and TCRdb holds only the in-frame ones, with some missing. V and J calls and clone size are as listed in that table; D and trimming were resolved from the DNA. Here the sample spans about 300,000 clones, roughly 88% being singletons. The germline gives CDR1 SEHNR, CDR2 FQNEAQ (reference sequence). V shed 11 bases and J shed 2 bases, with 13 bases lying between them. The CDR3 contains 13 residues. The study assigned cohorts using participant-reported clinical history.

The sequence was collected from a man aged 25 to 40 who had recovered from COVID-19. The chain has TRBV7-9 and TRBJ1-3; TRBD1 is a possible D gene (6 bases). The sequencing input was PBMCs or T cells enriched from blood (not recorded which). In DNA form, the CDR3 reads TGTGCCCCCACGACAGGAACTGGAAACACCATATATTTT. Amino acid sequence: CAPTTGTGNTIYF.